These 11 T cell receptor beta chains originate from one sample sequenced in a study of Ad26.COV2.S vaccination and SARS-CoV-2 variants. Indicated treatment: roughly 18 received Ad26.COV2.S at low or high dose, single or two shots; a few received placebo; per-sample allocation not given. The samples were gathered on day 63 after the first injection of vaccine or placebo. Generated by immunoSEQ multiplex PCR, the TCRdb table keeps only in-frame clones and is missing some. Of about 450,000 clones in the sample, roughly nine tenths were seen once. Sequencing was performed on peripheral blood, taken in a trial of Ad26.COV2.S vaccine versus placebo. Receptors were obtained from a person between 18 and 59 years old who received the Ad26.COV2.S COVID-19 vaccine or a placebo.

This sequence joins TRBV7-8 and TRBJ2-1; 8 bases fit TRBD2. The germline V gene has CDR1 SGHVS and CDR2 FQNEAQ. The J segment lost 3 bases and the V segment lost 5 bases, leaving 6 bases of the junction unmatched. The CDR3 has 15 residues. The CDR3 nucleotides read TGTGCCAGCAGCCCCCTCACTAGCGGCTACAATGAGCAGTTCTTC. This sequence encodes CASSPLTSGYNEQFF.

This rearrangement joins TRBV27 to TRBJ1-1, with TRBD1 as a possible D gene (5 bases). CDR1 and CDR2 from the germline V gene are MNHEY and SMNVEV (reference sequence). CDR3 size: 12 residues. V was pared by 6 bases and J by 7 bases, with 12 bases between. DNA for the CDR3: TGTGCCAGCAGAAACGGGGGGGATGAAGCTTTCTTT. This codes for CASRNGGDEAFF.

The DNA for the CDR3 is TGCGCCAGCAGCCAAGATGGGGGCCTTCGTGGGGGAGGGGAAAAACTGTTTTTT. It specifies CASSQDGGLRGGGEKLFF. This rearrangement joins TRBV4-1 to TRBJ1-4, with D possibly being TRBD1 (6 bases). The CDR3 is 18 residues long. V was trimmed by 0 bases and J by 8 bases, leaving 22 bases between them. CDR1 MGHRA and CDR2 YSYEKL come from the germline V gene.

V and J are TRBV6-5 and TRBJ1-2; D ambiguous. Germline V gives CDR1 MNHEY, CDR2 SVGAGI. The CDR3 extends over 12 amino acids. The V end lost 2 bases, the J end lost 5 bases, and 6 bases lay between the germline ends. The chain's CDR3 is CASSYTGYGYTF. In DNA form, the CDR3 reads TGTGCCAGCAGTTACACGGGATATGGCTACACCTTC.

This sequence joins TRBV6-1 and TRBJ1-4; no firm D call. The CDR3 runs to 16 residues. V lost 1 base to trimming and J lost 2 bases, with 11 bases between them. Germline CDR1 is MNHNS and CDR2 is SASEGT. Here the CDR3 reads CASSEVPLGTNEKLFF. CDR3 coding DNA: TGTGCCAGCAGTGAAGTACCCCTGGGGACTAATGAAAAACTGTTTTTT.

The chain couples TRBV5-8 to TRBJ2-7; the match to TRBD1 covers 7 bases. V lost 2 bases to trimming and J lost 2 bases; unmatched junction nucleotides: 7. The CDR3 spans 15 residues. Per the germline V gene, CDR1 is SGHTS and CDR2 is YDEGEE. The CDR3 here is CASSFPGTATYEQYF. In DNA, the CDR3 is TGTGCCAGCAGCTTCCCCGGGACAGCCACCTACGAGCAGTACTTC.

The CDR3 region is CASSPQIIGGISNEKLFF. CDR3 DNA: TGTGCCAGCAGCCCCCAGATAATAGGGGGCATATCTAATGAAAAACTGTTTTTT. The chain uses TRBV28 and TRBJ1-4; 7 nucleotides line up with TRBD1. There are 18 residues in the CDR3. Germline V lookup: CDR1 MDHEN, CDR2 SYDVKM. With 6 bases clipped from V and 3 bases from J, the junction kept 16 bases outside the gene matches.

The chain uses TRBV2 and TRBJ1-2, with TRBD1 matching over 11 bases. Germline V lookup: CDR1 SNHLY, CDR2 FYNNEI. The CDR3 covers 15 residues. Germline trimming cut 6 bases from V and 3 bases from J; bases unmatched to any gene: 6. CDR3 in amino acids: CASRTRDRGYYGYTF. The CDR3 DNA follows: TGTGCCAGCAGAACCCGGGACAGGGGGTACTATGGCTACACCTTC.

The chain couples TRBV4-1 to TRBJ1-5, with a weak D call TRBD1 (5 bases). The CDR3 contains 14 residues. Germline V gene lookup returns CDR1 MGHRA and CDR2 YSYEKL. Between the trimmed V and J ends, which lost 4 bases and 2 bases, there was a span of 9 bases. The CDR3 DNA is TGCGCCAGCAGCCGAACGGGGGGCAATCAGCCCCAGCATTTT. Amino acids: CASSRTGGNQPQHF.

The CDR3 coding sequence is TGTGCCAGCGTCCTCTTCGATGAGCAGTTCTTC. It encodes CASVLFDEQFF. This chain joins TRBV7-9 and TRBJ2-1; D unresolved. Looked up from germline, CDR1 is SEHNR and CDR2 is FQNEAQ (reference sequence). This CDR3 contains 11 residues. With 8 bases removed from V and 8 bases from J, the gap between germline ends came to 10 bases.

J is TRBJ1-1 and V is TRBV6-5, with a weak D call TRBD1 (6 bases). Germline V gene sequence: CDR1 MNHEY, CDR2 SVGAGI. The V end lost 5 bases, the J end lost 2 bases, and 15 bases lay between the germline ends. The CDR3 has 15 amino acids. CDR3 DNA sequence: TGTGCCAGCAGTCCCGGGACACGGATAAACACTGAAGCTTTCTTT. This sequence encodes CASSPGTRINTEAFF.